A single sample gave rise to the 2 T cell receptor beta chains below, sequenced in a study of cytomegalovirus exposure and HLA in healthy donors (dated by TCRdb to 2015 to 2018). Receptors were amplified or captured by the immunoSEQ multiplex PCR assay. The multiplex PCR relied on a mix of 60 forward primers for TCR Vbeta segments and 13 reverse primers for TCR Jbeta segments. TCRdb limited this immuneACCESS table to in-frame rearrangements with V and J called. A share of clones is missing; checked studies link under half to unresolved V genes, and the rest is unexplained. The sample includes under 170,000 clones, with about three fifths observed a single time. The ten largest clones represent roughly 7% of the sample. The sequencing input was PBMCs. These receptors were obtained from an older woman in good health and CMV-seropositive.

The rearrangement uses TRBV7-2 and TRBJ2-7; no clear D. The CDR3 runs 14 residues. V shed 1 base and J shed 1 base, with 8 bases lying between them. Germline V gene sequence: CDR1 SGHTA, CDR2 FQGNSA. For the CDR3, the DNA is TGTGCCAGCAGCTTAGAGCGTCAGTCCTACGAGCAGTACTTC. Protein product: CASSLERQSYEQYF.

This chain connects TRBV6-5 to TRBJ1-5; 9 nucleotides line up with TRBD1. V gave up 0 bases and J gave up 4 bases; unmatched junction bases: 1. Germline loops: CDR1 MNHEY, CDR2 SVGAGI. The CDR3 runs 15 residues. Here the CDR3 reads CASSYSGTGNQPQHF. As DNA, the CDR3 is TGTGCCAGCAGTTACTCAGGGACAGGGAATCAGCCCCAGCATTTT.